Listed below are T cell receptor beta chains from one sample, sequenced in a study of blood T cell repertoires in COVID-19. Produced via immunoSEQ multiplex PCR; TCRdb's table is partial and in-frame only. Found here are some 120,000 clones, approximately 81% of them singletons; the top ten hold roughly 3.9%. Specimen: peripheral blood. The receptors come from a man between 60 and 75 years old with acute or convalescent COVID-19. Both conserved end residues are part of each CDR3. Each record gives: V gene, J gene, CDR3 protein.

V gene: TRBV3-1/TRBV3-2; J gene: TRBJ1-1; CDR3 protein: CASSQGRGGTEAFF
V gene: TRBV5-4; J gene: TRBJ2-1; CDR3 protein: CASSQRIGQLAYNEQFF
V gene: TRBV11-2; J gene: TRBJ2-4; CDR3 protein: CASSLGLGGGAGPNIQYF
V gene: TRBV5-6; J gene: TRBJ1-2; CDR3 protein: CASSSRGKNYGYTF
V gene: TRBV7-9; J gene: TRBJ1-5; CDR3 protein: CASSSGGEGQPQHF
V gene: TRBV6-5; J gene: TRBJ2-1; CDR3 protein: CASSYRDTNYNEQFF
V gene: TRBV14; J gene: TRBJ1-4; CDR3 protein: CASSHLAHGTGEEKLFF
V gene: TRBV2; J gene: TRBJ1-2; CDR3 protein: CASSDSGQGALDGYTF
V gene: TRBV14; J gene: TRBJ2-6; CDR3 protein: CATRRGLSGANVLTF
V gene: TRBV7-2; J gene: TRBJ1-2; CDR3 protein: CASSLPGANYGYTF
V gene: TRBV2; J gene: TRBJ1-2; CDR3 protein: CAGTGDNYGYTF
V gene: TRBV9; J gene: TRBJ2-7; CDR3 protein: CASSVSLTGGHEQYF
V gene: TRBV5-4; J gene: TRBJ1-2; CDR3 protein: CASSLGATYGYTF
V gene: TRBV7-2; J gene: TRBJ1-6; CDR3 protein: CASSPSGARGSPLHF
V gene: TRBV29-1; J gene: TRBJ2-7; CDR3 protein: CSVGTTPYEQYF
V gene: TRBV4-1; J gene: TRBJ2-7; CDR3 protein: CASSQATGTYEQYF
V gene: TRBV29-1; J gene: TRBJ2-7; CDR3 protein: CSPPLATTQSYEQYF
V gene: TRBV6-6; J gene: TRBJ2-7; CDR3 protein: CASSNSQTYEQYF